The 25 T cell receptor beta chains listed next were all sequenced from one sample in a study of blood T cell repertoires in COVID-19. The table came from immunoSEQ multiplex PCR; TCRdb's copy has only in-frame clones and leaves some out. Here the sample spans about 310,000 clones, roughly 91% being singletons. Sequenced sample: PBMCs or T cells enriched from blood (not recorded which). All receptors derive from a woman in her thirties who had recovered from COVID-19.

The gene calls are TRBV12-5 and TRBJ2-1, with D perhaps TRBD2 (7 bases). Deletions cut 6 bases from V and 10 bases from J, with 19 bases between. Germline V CDR1 and CDR2: LGHNT, FRNRAP. The CDR3 is 14 amino acids. The CDR3 protein is CASGPGGIMGEQFF. CDR3 DNA sequence: TGTGCTAGTGGCCCGGGGGGCATAATGGGGGAGCAGTTCTTC.

This chain links TRBV6-1 with TRBJ2-7, with D possibly matching TRBD1 (6 bases). The CDR3 has 15 residues. Germline V gives CDR1 MNHNS, CDR2 SASEGT. V was clipped by 2 bases and J by 4 bases, with 15 bases between them. DNA for the CDR3: TGTGCCAGCAGTGAAACCCGGGACACCCCTTACGAGCAGTACTTC. Translation gives CASSETRDTPYEQYF.

CDR3 DNA: TGTGCCAGTAGTATAGGCGAGACGAGGGTAGATACGCAGTATTTT. Its protein product is CASSIGETRVDTQYF. The chain is built from TRBV19 and TRBJ2-3; D perhaps matches TRBD2 (5 bases). The germline V and J ends were trimmed by 1 base and 5 bases, with 13 bases remaining between them. Germline V gives CDR1 LNHDA, CDR2 SQIVND (reference sequence). This CDR3 is 15 amino acids long.

This clone has just a few counts. The chain links TRBV2 to TRBJ2-7, with a weak D call TRBD2 (5 bases). With 8 bases removed from V and 3 bases from J, the gap between germline ends came to 14 bases. The CDR3 has 13 amino acids. The germline V gene encodes CDR1 SNHLY and CDR2 FYNNEI. CDR3 nucleotide sequence: TGTGCCAGCGCGCCCGGGGAAGTCTACGAGCAGTACTTC. Protein product: CASAPGEVYEQYF.

This clone has a single count. The J gene is TRBJ1-6, the V gene TRBV28; a possible D gene is TRBD1 (5 bases). This CDR3 is 12 amino acids long. V was shortened by 6 bases and J by 7 bases, with 7 bases between the two germline ends. Germline V gives CDR1 MDHEN, CDR2 SYDVKM. In DNA form, the CDR3 reads TGTGCCAGCAGGGGGCCCAATTCACCCCTCCACTTT. It specifies CASRGPNSPLHF.

The rearrangement uses TRBV28 and TRBJ1-1, with D perhaps TRBD1 (5 bases). The CDR3 extends over 16 amino acids. Trimming shortened V by 2 bases and J by 0 bases, and 13 bases separated the two germline ends. Germline CDR1 and CDR2: MDHEN and SYDVKM. The CDR3 coding sequence is TGTGCCAGCAGTTTACCCCTTGGAGGGGTGAACACTGAAGCTTTCTTT. It codes for CASSLPLGGVNTEAFF.

V is TRBV21-1 and J is TRBJ1-2; the DNA was not compared with TRBD1, the D call given in the table. TRBV21-1 is noted as a pseudogene. The CDR3 is 15 amino acids. Here the CDR3 DNA reads TGTGCCAGCAGTTCCCCCGGGACAGGGGACTATGGCTACACCTTC. It encodes CASSSPGTGDYGYTF.

The chain joins TRBV7-2 to TRBJ2-2; D possibly corresponds to TRBD2 (6 bases). CDR3 length equals 14 residues. Germline loops: CDR1 SGHTA, CDR2 FQGNSA. Trimming took off 5 bases at V and 7 bases at J, with 14 bases between the two ends. The CDR3 bases are TGTGCCAGCAGCCTCGGCGGGAATAGCGGGGAGCTGTTTTTT. It specifies CASSLGGNSGELFF.

CDR3 DNA sequence: TGTGCCAGCAGCTTAGCGTCCCCAGGGGGTAATTTGAACACTGAAGCTTTCTTT. Translated: CASSLASPGGNLNTEAFF. J is TRBJ1-1 and V is TRBV7-6; 7 bases map to TRBD1. The CDR3 covers 18 residues. With 0 bases clipped from V and 0 bases from J, the junction kept 10 bases outside the gene matches. Germline CDR1 SGHVS, CDR2 FNYEAQ.

In this sample, this clone turned up once. V is TRBV12-5 and J is TRBJ2-1; D is possibly TRBD2 (5 bases). The length of the CDR3 is 16 residues. Trimming removed 4 bases from V and 4 bases from J, with 17 bases in between. In germline, CDR1 is LGHNT, CDR2 FRNRAP. The CDR3 is CASGYRLQRYYNEQFF. DNA of the CDR3: TGTGCTAGTGGTTACCGACTCCAGCGGTATTACAATGAGCAGTTCTTC.

The chain carries TRBV29-1 and TRBJ2-5; TRBD1 is a possible D gene (5 bases). The CDR3 is 13 residues long. CDR1 and CDR2 (germline): SQVTM, ANQGSEA. Trimming cost V 3 bases and J 7 bases, with 15 bases left between them. As DNA, the CDR3 is TGCAGCGTTGATATCAGGGCGCCAGGGACCCAGTACTTC. Residues: CSVDIRAPGTQYF.

This chain uses TRBV6-2 or TRBV6-3 with TRBJ2-1; possibly TRBD1 for D (5 bases). Germline-derived CDR1 and CDR2 are MNHEY and SVGEGT. The CDR3 covers 15 residues. Trimming pared 2 bases from V and 8 bases from J, leaving 16 bases between. CDR3: CASSYAALGPHEQFF. The CDR3 coding sequence is TGTGCCAGCAGTTACGCGGCCCTGGGGCCGCATGAGCAGTTCTTC.

The V gene is TRBV3-1 (or the pseudogene TRBV3-2), the J gene TRBJ2-2; a possible D gene is TRBD1 (5 bases). This CDR3 is 17 amino acids long. Germline V lookup: CDR1 LGHDT, CDR2 YNNKEL (reference sequence). V was trimmed by 8 bases and J by 1 base, leaving 20 bases between them. CDR3 amino acids: CASGICVDSLNTGELFF. The CDR3 DNA is TGTGCCAGCGGAATCTGCGTAGACAGCTTGAACACCGGGGAGCTGTTTTTT.

The chain combines TRBV18 with TRBJ2-3; D is uncertain. The germline V gene encodes CDR1 KGHSH and CDR2 LQKENI. V was cut by 3 bases and J by 3 bases, with 7 bases left in between. The CDR3 has 13 amino acids. CDR3 sequence: CASSPLVTDTQYF. Here the CDR3 DNA reads TGTGCCAGCTCACCTTTAGTTACAGATACGCAGTATTTT. Supplemented by reference TRBV18 and TRBJ2-3, the full variable domain reads NAGVMQNPRHLVRRRGQEARLRCSPMKGHSHVYWYRQLPEEGLKFMVYLQKENIIDESGMPKERFSAEFPKEGPSILRIQQVVRGDSAAYFCASSPLVTDTQYFGPGTRLTVL.

The V and J genes are TRBV28 and TRBJ1-1; D remains unclear. V was trimmed by 6 bases and J by 3 bases, leaving 20 bases between them. CDR1 is MDHEN, CDR2 SYDVKM, per germline. There are 16 residues in the CDR3. The CDR3 sequence is CASRPELAVRYTEAFF. DNA of the CDR3: TGTGCCAGCAGACCCGAACTAGCGGTTCGCTACACTGAAGCTTTCTTT.

This clone was counted once. The chain links TRBV5-5 to TRBJ1-5, with TRBD1 matching 8 bases. The J segment lost 4 bases and the V segment lost 4 bases, leaving 13 bases of the junction unmatched. The CDR3 is 17 residues long. Germline V gene lookup returns CDR1 SGHKS and CDR2 YYEKEE (reference sequence). The DNA for the CDR3 is TGTGCCAGCAGCCTCTCGTTCGGGACAGGAGGGAATCAGCCCCAGCATTTT. Translation gives CASSLSFGTGGNQPQHF. The whole variable domain, filled in from reference TRBV5-5 and TRBJ1-5, reads DAGVTQSPTHLIKTRGQQVTLRCSPISGHKSVSWYQQVLGQGPQFIFQYYEKEERGRGNFPDRFSARQFPNYSSELNVNALLLGDSALYLCASSLSFGTGGNQPQHFGDGTRLSIL.

This chain links TRBV4-1 with TRBJ2-7; 7 bases map to TRBD2. The germline CDR1 and CDR2 sequences are MGHRA and YSYEKL. The CDR3 is 19 amino acids. Trimming at V came to 0 bases and at J to 2 bases, leaving 16 bases not matched to a gene. The DNA of the CDR3 is TGCGCCAGCAGCCAAGAACAGAGAATAGGGACTACCAACGCCTACGAGCAGTACTTC. Protein product: CASSQEQRIGTTNAYEQYF.

V usage is TRBV19 and J usage is TRBJ2-7, with 11 positions matching TRBD2. Germline assignment: CDR1 LNHDA and CDR2 SQIVND (reference sequence). The CDR3 has 15 residues. V was clipped by 3 bases and J by 3 bases; unmatched bases: 4. CDR3 residues: CASSIVAGGGYEQYF. CDR3 in DNA: TGTGCCAGTAGTATCGTAGCGGGAGGGGGCTACGAGCAGTACTTC.

The V gene is TRBV6-5, the J gene TRBJ1-5; 8 positions agree with TRBD1. Germline V lookup: CDR1 MNHEY, CDR2 SVGAGI. The CDR3 has 15 amino acids. The ends lost 5 bases at V and 6 bases at J; junction bases unmatched: 9. The CDR3 loop reads CASSRTGLLGQPQHF. CDR3 sequence (DNA): TGTGCCAGCAGTAGGACAGGGCTGCTAGGTCAGCCCCAGCATTTT.

The chain has TRBV19 and TRBJ1-1; 7 bases match TRBD1. The CDR3 covers 16 residues. After removal of 4 bases from V and 0 bases from J, the junction contained 8 bases not matched to a gene. Germline lookup yields CDR1 LNHDA and CDR2 SQIVND (reference sequence). The CDR3 DNA reads TGTGCCAGTAGTAGTAGGACAGGATACATGAACACTGAAGCTTTCTTT. Amino acids: CASSSRTGYMNTEAFF.

This clone was counted once. The V and J genes are TRBV7-6 and TRBJ2-2; 8 positions agree with TRBD1. Germline V gene data show CDR1 as SGHVS and CDR2 as FNYEAQ. Losses at the gene ends were 5 bases for V and 4 bases for J; bases not matched to a gene: 9. CDR3 length equals 16 residues. The CDR3 sequence: CASSPRTGLGTGELFF. The CDR3 DNA reads as TGTGCCAGCAGCCCCCGGACAGGGTTAGGCACCGGGGAGCTGTTTTTT.

V usage is TRBV27 and J usage is TRBJ2-7; D might be TRBD2 (5 bases). The V end lost 5 bases, the J end lost 0 bases, and 14 bases lay between the germline ends. CDR1 and CDR2 (germline): MNHEY, SMNVEV (reference sequence). The CDR3 runs to 15 residues. CDR3 loop: CASSPIFAGSYEQYF. For the CDR3, the DNA is TGTGCCAGCAGTCCCATCTTTGCGGGCTCCTACGAGCAGTACTTC.

The rearrangement links TRBV3-1 (or the pseudogene TRBV3-2) to TRBJ2-5; 8 positions match TRBD2. Trimming took 7 bases from V and 5 from J; bases not matched to a gene: 12. This CDR3 is 15 amino acids long. Looked up from germline, CDR1 is LGHDT and CDR2 is YNNKEL (reference sequence). CDR3 DNA sequence: TGTGCCAGCACCCCGCGAGCGGGAGTGAAGGAGACCCAGTACTTC. Its protein is CASTPRAGVKETQYF.

The genes are TRBV6-5 and TRBJ2-1; no reliable D call. The CDR3 extends over 14 amino acids. Germline V gene sequence: CDR1 MNHEY, CDR2 SVGAGI. V was pared by 7 bases and J by 0 bases, with 10 bases between. CDR3 protein: CASTIESSYNEQFF. As DNA, the CDR3 is TGTGCCAGCACAATCGAGAGCTCCTACAATGAGCAGTTCTTC.

The CDR3 loop is CASGLEASGQYF. The CDR3 DNA reads TGTGCTAGTGGTTTGGAAGCCTCGGGGCAGTACTTC. The chain employs TRBV12-5 and TRBJ2-7; D is uncertain. Deletions cut 1 base from V and 9 bases from J, with 10 bases between. The CDR3 runs to 12 residues. Germline loops: CDR1 LGHNT, CDR2 FRNRAP.